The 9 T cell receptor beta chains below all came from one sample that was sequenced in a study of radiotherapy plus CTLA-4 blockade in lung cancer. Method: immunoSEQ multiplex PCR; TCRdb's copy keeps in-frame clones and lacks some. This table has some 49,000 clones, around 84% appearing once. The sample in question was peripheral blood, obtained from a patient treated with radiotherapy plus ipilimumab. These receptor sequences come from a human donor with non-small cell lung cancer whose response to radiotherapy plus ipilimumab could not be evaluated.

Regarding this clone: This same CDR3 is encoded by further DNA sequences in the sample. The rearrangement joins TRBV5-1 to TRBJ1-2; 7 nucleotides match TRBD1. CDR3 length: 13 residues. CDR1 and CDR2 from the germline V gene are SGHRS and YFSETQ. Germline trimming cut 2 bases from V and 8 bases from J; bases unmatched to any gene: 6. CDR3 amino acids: CASSFTGESGYTF. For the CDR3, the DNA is TGCGCCAGCAGCTTCACAGGGGAGAGCGGCTACACCTTC. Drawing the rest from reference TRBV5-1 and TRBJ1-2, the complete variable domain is KAGVTQTPRYLIKTRGQQVTLSCSPISGHRSVSWYQQTPGQGLQFLFEYFSETQRNKGNFPGRFSGRQFSNSRSEMNVSTLELGDSALYLCASSFTGESGYTFGSGTRLTVV.

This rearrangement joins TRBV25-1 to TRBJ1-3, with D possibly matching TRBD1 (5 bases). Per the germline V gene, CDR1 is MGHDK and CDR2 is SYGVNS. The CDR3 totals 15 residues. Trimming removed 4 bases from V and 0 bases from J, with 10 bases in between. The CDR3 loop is CASSGTRNSGNTIYF. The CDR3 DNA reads TGTGCCAGCAGTGGGACACGAAACTCTGGAAACACCATATATTTT.

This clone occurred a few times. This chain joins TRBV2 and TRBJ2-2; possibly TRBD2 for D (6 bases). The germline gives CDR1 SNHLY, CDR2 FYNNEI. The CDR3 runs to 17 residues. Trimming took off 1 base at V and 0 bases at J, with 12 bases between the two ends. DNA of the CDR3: TGTGCCAGCAGTGAAGAATGGCTAGCGTCGAACACCGGGGAGCTGTTTTTT. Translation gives CASSEEWLASNTGELFF.

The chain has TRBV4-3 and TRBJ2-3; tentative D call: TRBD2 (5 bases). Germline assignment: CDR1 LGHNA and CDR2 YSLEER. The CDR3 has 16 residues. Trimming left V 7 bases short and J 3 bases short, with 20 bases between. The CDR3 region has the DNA TGCGCCAGCACCCAGCACGGGGATATGATGACAGATACGCAGTATTTT. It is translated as CASTQHGDMMTDTQYF.

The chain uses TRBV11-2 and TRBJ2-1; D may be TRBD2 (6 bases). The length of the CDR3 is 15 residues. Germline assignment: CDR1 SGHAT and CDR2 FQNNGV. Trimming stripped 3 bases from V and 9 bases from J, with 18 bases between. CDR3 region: CASSFLPGVSVEQFF. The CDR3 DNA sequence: TGTGCCAGCAGCTTTTTGCCGGGAGTCAGTGTTGAGCAGTTCTTC.

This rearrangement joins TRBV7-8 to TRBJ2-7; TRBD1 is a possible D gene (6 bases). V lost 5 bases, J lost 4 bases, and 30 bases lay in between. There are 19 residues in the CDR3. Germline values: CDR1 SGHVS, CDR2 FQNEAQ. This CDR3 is CASSHGARHPDRFYYEQYF. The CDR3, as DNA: TGTGCCAGCAGCCATGGTGCTCGCCATCCGGACAGATTTTATTACGAGCAGTACTTC.

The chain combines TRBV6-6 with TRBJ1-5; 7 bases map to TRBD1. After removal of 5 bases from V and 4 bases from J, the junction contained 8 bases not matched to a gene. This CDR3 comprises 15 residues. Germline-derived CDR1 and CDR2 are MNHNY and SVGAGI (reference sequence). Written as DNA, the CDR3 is TGTGCCAGCAGTCCCCGGACAGGCTCTAATCAGCCCCAGCATTTT. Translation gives CASSPRTGSNQPQHF.

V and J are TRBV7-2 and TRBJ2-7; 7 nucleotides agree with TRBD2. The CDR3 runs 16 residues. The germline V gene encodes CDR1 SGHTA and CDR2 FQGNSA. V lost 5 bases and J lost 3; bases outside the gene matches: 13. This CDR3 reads CASSQNGGGRVYEQYF. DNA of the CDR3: TGTGCCAGCAGCCAAAACGGTGGGGGGAGGGTCTACGAGCAGTACTTC.

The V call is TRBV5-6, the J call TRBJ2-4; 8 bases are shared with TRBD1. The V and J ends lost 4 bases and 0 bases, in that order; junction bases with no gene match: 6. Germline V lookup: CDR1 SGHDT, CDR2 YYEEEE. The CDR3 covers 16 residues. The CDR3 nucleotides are TGTGCCAGCAGCCACAGGGGGGCCCAAGCCAAAAACATTCAGTACTTC. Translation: CASSHRGAQAKNIQYF.